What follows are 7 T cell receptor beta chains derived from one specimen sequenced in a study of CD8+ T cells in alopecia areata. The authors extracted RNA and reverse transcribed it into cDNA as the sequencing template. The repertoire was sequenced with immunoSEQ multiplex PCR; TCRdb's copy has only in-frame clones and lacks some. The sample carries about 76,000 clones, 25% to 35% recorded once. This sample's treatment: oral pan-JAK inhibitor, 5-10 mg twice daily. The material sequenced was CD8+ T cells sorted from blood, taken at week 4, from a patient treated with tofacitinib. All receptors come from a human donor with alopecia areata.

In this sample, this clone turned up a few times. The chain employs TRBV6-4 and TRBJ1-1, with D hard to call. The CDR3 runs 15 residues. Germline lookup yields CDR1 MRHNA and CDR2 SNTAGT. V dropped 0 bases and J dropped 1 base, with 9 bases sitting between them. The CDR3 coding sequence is TGTGCCAGCAGTGACTCTTCAACGGGGAACACTGAAGCTTTCTTT. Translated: CASSDSSTGNTEAFF.

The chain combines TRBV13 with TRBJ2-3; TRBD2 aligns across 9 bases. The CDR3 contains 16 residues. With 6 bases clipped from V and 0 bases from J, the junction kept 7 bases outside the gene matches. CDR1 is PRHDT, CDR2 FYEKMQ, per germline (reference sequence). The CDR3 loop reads CASSPSGERSTDTQYF. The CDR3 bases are TGTGCCAGCAGTCCTAGCGGGGAGAGAAGCACAGATACGCAGTATTTT.

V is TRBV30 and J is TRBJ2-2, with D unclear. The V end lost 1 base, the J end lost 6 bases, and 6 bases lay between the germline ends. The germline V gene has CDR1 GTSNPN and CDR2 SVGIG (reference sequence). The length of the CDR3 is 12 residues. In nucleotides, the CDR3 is TGTGCCTGGAGTGAGAGCGCCGGGGAGCTGTTTTTT. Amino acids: CAWSESAGELFF.

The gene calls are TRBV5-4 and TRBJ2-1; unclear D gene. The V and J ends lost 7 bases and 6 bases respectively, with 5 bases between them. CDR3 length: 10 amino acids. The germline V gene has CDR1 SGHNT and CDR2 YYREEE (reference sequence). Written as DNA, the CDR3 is TGTGCCAGCGGCCCCAATGAGCAGTTCTTC. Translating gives CASGPNEQFF.

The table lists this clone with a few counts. CDR3 in DNA: TGCGCCAGCAGCTTCAGGGGGACTGAAGCTTTCTTT. It translates to CASSFRGTEAFF. This chain joins TRBV5-1 and TRBJ1-1; 7 bases match TRBD1. V shed 2 bases, J shed 5 bases, and the junction held 0 bases outside the gene matches. Germline loops: CDR1 SGHRS, CDR2 YFSETQ. The CDR3 extends over 12 amino acids.

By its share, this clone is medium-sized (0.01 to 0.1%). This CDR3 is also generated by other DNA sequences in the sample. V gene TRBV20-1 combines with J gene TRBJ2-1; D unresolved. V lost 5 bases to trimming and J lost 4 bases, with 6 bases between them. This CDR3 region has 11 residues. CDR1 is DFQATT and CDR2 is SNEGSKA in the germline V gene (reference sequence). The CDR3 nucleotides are TGCAGTGCTCCATTATACAATGAGCAGTTCTTC. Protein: CSAPLYNEQFF.

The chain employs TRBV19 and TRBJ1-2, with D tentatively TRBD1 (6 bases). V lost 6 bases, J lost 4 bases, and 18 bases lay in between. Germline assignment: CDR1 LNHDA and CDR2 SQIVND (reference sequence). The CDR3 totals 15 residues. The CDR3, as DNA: TGTGCCAGTAGCCCCGCGGGGGGCCATGGCTATGGCTACACCTTC. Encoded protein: CASSPAGGHGYGYTF. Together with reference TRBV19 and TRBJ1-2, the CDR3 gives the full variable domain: DGGITQSPKYLFRKEGQNVTLSCEQNLNHDAMYWYRQDPGQGLRLIYYSQIVNDFQKGDIAEGYSVSREKKESFPLTVTSAQKNPTAFYLCASSPAGGHGYGYTFGSGTRLTVV.